The 8 T cell receptor beta chains below all came from one sample that was sequenced in a study of glioma-infiltrating T cells after dendritic cell vaccination. Profiling relied on immunoSEQ multiplex PCR, and the TCRdb table lists in-frame clones only, not all of them. The sample contains almost 65,000 clones, roughly four fifths of which appear only once. This specimen consisted of blood, obtained before dendritic cell vaccination. The receptors were sampled from a human donor with glioblastoma.

The genes are TRBV6-5 and TRBJ1-2; 8 nucleotides line up with TRBD1. V shed 7 bases, J shed 8 bases, and the junction held 6 bases outside the gene matches. CDR1 and CDR2 from the germline V gene are MNHEY and SVGAGI. The CDR3 runs 12 residues. CDR3 sequence: CASTDRGYGYTF. The CDR3 DNA reads as TGTGCCAGCACCGACAGGGGATACGGCTACACCTTC.

The chain uses TRBV29-1 and TRBJ2-1; tentative D call: TRBD2 (5 bases). The germline CDR1 and CDR2 sequences are SQVTM and ANQGSEA. CDR3 size: 11 residues. Trimming pared 4 bases from V and 7 bases from J, leaving 8 bases between. This CDR3 is CSVGRGNEQFF. CDR3 nucleotides: TGCAGCGTTGGCCGGGGAAATGAGCAGTTCTTC.

The CDR3 sequence is CASSTRQGAGYGYTF. The CDR3 nucleotides are TGTGCCAGTAGCACTCGACAGGGGGCAGGCTATGGCTACACCTTC. This rearrangement joins TRBV19 to TRBJ1-2; 10 bases agree with TRBD1. Looked up from germline, CDR1 is LNHDA and CDR2 is SQIVND (reference sequence). The trim removed 6 bases at V and 4 bases at J, leaving 8 bases unmatched. This CDR3 has 15 residues.

In nucleotides, the CDR3 is TGTGCCAGCAGTGCCATCTCAACAGGGGGCTCCTTCTATGGCTACACCTTC. This sequence encodes CASSAISTGGSFYGYTF. The V and J genes are TRBV27 and TRBJ1-2; 9 nucleotides align to TRBD1. From germline, CDR1 is MNHEY and CDR2 SMNVEV (reference sequence). J lost 4 bases, V lost 5 bases, and 14 bases had no gene match. This CDR3 has 17 residues.

The gene calls are TRBV4-2 and TRBJ2-3; 11 positions match TRBD2. CDR1 and CDR2 (germline): LGHNA, YNFKEQ. The V gene end was trimmed by 0 bases and the J gene end by 4 bases; junction bases not matched to a gene: 3. This CDR3 contains 16 residues. The CDR3 DNA sequence: TGTGCCAGCAGCCAAGAACCTAGCGGGGGGCCAGATACGCAGTATTTT. Its translation is CASSQEPSGGPDTQYF.

The chain couples TRBV15 to TRBJ2-7; unclear D gene. Trimming removed 6 bases from V and 7 bases from J, with 10 bases in between. Germline V gene data show CDR1 as LNHNV and CDR2 as YYDKDF (reference sequence). This CDR3 is built from 11 residues. CDR3 bases: TGTGCCACCAGGGTCGGTCGTGAGCAGTACTTC. Its protein product is CATRVGREQYF.

V gene TRBV10-3 combines with J gene TRBJ2-1; TRBD2 agrees at 8 bases. After removal of 2 bases from V and 4 bases from J, the junction contained 4 bases not matched to a gene. CDR1 is ENHRY, CDR2 SYGVKD, per germline. The CDR3 consists of 15 residues. This CDR3 is CAISEAGLAYNEQFF. The DNA for the CDR3 is TGTGCCATCAGTGAGGCTGGACTAGCATACAATGAGCAGTTCTTC.

This clone was observed a single time. This specimen includes other DNA sequences encoding the same CDR3. This rearrangement joins TRBV11-3 to TRBJ2-3, with 9 bases lining up with TRBD2. Per germline, CDR1 SGHNT and CDR2 YENEEA. This CDR3 comprises 14 residues. V trimming: 1 base; J trimming: 4 bases; junction bases outside the gene matches: 0. The CDR3 sequence: CASSLVAGADTQYF. The CDR3 coding sequence is TGTGCCAGCAGCTTAGTAGCGGGGGCAGATACGCAGTATTTT.